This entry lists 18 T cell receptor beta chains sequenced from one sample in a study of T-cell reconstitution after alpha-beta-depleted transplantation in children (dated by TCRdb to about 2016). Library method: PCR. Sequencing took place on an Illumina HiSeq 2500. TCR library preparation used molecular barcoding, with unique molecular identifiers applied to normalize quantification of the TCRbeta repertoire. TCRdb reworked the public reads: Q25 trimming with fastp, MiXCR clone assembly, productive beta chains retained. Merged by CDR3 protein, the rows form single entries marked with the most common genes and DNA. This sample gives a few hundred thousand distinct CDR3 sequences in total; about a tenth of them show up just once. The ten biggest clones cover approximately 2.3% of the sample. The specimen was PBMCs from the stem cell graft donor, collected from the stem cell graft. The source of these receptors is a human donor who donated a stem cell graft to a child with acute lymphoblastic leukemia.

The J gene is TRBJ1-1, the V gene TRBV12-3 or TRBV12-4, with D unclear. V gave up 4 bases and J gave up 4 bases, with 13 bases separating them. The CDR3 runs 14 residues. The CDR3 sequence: CASSSQQATTEAFF. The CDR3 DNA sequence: TGTGCCAGCAGTTCCCAACAAGCAACCACTGAAGCTTTCTTT.

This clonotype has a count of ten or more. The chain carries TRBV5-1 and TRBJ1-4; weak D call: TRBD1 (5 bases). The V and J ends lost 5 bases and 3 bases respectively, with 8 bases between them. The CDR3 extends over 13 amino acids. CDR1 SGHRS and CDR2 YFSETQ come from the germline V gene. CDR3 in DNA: TGCGCCAGCAGGCGACAGCCTAATGAAAAACTGTTTTTT. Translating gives CASRRQPNEKLFF.

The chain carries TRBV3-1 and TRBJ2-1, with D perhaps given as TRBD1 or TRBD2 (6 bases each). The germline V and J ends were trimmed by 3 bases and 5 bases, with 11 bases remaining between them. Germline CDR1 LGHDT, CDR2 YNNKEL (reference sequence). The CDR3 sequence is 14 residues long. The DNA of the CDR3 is TGTGCCAGCAGCCATGGGGGGCTCGACAATGAGCAGTTCTTC. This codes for CASSHGGLDNEQFF.

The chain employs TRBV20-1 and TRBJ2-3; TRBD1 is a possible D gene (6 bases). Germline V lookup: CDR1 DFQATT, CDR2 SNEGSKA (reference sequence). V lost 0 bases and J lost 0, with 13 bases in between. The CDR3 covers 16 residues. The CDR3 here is CSARDPVGTSTDTQYF. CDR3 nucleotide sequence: TGCAGTGCTAGAGATCCCGTTGGGACAAGCACAGATACGCAGTATTTT.

In DNA form, the CDR3 reads TGTGCCAGCAGCCAAGCAAAGGAGCAAGCGAACACCGGGGAGCTGTTTTTT. As protein: CASSQAKEQANTGELFF. V is TRBV4-2 and J is TRBJ2-2, with no clear D. The CDR3 totals 17 residues. V was pared by 1 base and J by 0 bases, with 12 bases between. The germline gives CDR1 LGHNA, CDR2 YNFKEQ.

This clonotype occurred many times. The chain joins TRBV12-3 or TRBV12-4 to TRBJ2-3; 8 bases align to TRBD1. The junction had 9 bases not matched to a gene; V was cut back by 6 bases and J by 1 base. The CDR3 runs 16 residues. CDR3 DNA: TGTGCCAGCAGCCGGACGACAGGGGTCGGCACAGATACGCAGTATTTT. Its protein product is CASSRTTGVGTDTQYF.

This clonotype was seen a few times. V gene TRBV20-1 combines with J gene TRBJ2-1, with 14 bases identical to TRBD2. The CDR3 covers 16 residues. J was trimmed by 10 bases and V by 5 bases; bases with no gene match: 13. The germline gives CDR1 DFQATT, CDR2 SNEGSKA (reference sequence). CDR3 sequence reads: CSASIYRLAGGGEQFF. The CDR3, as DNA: TGCAGTGCTTCAATCTATAGACTAGCGGGAGGGGGGGAGCAGTTCTTC.

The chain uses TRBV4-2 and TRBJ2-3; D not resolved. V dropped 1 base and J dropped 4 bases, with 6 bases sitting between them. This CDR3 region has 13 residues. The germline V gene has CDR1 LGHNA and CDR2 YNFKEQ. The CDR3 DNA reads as TGTGCCAGCAGCCAAGTGGTCGCAGATACGCAGTATTTT. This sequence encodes CASSQVVADTQYF.

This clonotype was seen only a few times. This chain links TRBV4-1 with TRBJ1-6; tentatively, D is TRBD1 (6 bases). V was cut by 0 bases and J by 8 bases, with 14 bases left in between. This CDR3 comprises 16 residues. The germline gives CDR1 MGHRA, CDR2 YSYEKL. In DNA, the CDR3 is TGCGCCAGCAGCCAAGAATACACAGGGTGGCATTCACCCCTCCACTTT. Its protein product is CASSQEYTGWHSPLHF.

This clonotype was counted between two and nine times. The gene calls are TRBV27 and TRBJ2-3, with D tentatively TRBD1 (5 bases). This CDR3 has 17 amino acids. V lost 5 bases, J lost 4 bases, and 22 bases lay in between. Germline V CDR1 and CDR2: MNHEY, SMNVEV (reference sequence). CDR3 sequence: CASSPQTEPPLADTQYF. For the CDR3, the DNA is TGTGCCAGCAGTCCTCAGACAGAACCTCCACTCGCAGATACGCAGTATTTT.

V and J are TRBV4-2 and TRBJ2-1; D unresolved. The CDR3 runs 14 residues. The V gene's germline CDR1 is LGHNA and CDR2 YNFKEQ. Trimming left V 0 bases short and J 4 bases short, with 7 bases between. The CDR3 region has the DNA TGTGCCAGCAGCCAAGACGATGGGTACAATGAGCAGTTCTTC. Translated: CASSQDDGYNEQFF.

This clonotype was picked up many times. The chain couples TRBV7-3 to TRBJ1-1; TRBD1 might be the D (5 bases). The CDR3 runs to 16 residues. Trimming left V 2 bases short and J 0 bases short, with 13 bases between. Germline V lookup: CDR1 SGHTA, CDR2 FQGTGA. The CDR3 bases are TGTGCCAGCAGCTTAGGGACGGGGGGACTGAACACTGAAGCTTTCTTT. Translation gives CASSLGTGGLNTEAFF.

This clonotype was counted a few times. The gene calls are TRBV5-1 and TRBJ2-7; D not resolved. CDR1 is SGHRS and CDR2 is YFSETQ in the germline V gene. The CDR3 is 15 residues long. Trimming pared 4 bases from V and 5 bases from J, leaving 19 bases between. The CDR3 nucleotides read TGCGCCAGCAGCAACCGATACCTAGGTACCCACGAGCAGTACTTC. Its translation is CASSNRYLGTHEQYF.

CDR3 region: CSARDRGVNEQFF. The CDR3 DNA follows: TGCAGTGCTAGAGATCGGGGCGTCAATGAGCAGTTCTTC. This rearrangement joins TRBV20-1 to TRBJ2-1; the D gene could be TRBD1 or TRBD2 (5 bases each). Trimming shortened V by 0 bases and J by 6 bases, and 9 bases separated the two germline ends. The CDR3 is made up of 13 amino acids. The germline V gene has CDR1 DFQATT and CDR2 SNEGSKA (reference sequence).

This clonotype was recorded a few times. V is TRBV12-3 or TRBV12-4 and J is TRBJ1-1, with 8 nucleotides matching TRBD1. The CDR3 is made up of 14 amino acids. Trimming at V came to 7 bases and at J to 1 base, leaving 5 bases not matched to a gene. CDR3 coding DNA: TGTGCCAGCACCCGAGGACAGGGGAACACTGAAGCTTTCTTT. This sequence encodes CASTRGQGNTEAFF.

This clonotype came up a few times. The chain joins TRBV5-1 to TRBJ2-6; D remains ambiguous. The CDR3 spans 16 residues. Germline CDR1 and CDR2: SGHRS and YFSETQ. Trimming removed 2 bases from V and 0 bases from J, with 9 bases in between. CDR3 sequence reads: CASSLGPSSGANVLTF. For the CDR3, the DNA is TGCGCCAGCAGCTTAGGGCCCTCCTCTGGGGCCAACGTCCTGACTTTC.

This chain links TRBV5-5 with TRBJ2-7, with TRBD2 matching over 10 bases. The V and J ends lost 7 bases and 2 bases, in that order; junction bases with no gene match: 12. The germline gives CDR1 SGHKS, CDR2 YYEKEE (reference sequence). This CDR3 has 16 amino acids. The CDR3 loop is CASDMFGTSVTYEQYF. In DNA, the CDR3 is TGTGCCAGCGACATGTTCGGGACTAGCGTTACCTACGAGCAGTACTTC.

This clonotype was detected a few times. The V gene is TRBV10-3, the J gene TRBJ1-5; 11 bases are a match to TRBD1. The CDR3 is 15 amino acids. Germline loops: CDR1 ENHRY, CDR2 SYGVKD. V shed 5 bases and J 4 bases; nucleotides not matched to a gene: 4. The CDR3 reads CAISNRDRGNQPQHF. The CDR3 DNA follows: TGTGCCATCAGTAACCGGGACAGGGGGAATCAGCCCCAGCATTTT.